Listed below are T cell receptor beta chains from one sample, sequenced in a study of spatial heterogeneity in lung cancer. TCRdb re-analysed the 5' RACE reads in MiXCR, keeping a single row per CDR3 protein. The data show tens of thousands of distinct CDR3 sequences, with 8% to 9% seen just once and over 13% held by the top ten. Sequencing was performed on PBMCs, taken at surgery. These receptors all come from a female donor with early-stage non-small cell lung cancer. Each CDR3 is given with its conserved first and last residue. A D gene is named only where the DNA matches it firmly. Rows give clone size only sometimes, using once, few, many, or a class for an expanded clone.

J gene	V gene	D gene	clone size	CDR3 protein	CDR3 DNA
TRBJ1-2	TRBV3-1	NA	NA	CASSPSPLLGGYTF	TGTGCCAGCAGCCCTTCCCCGTTGTTGGGCGGCTACACCTTC
TRBJ1-1	TRBV7-2	NA	NA	CASSPNLGGSEAFF	TGTGCCAGCAGCCCCAACCTTGGGGGGTCTGAAGCTTTCTTT
TRBJ1-4	TRBV28	TRBD1	few	CASSTQGLATNEKLFF	TGTGCCAGCAGTACACAGGGGCTTGCAACTAATGAAAAACTGTTTTTT
TRBJ2-6	TRBV5-4	NA	NA	CASSLEGGANVLTF	TGTGCCAGCAGCTTGGAGGGAGGGGCCAACGTCCTGACTTTC
TRBJ2-3	TRBV27	NA	NA	CASSSSRGLRTDTQYF	TGTGCCAGCAGTTCATCGCGCGGCCTCCGCACGGATACGCAGTATTTT
TRBJ2-7	TRBV7-8	NA	many	CASSLERPAVGAEQYF	TGTGCCAGCAGCTTAGAGCGCCCGGCGGTGGGAGCCGAGCAGTACTTC
TRBJ2-1	TRBV2	NA	many	CASSVQLSRQHHEQFF	TGTGCCAGCAGTGTCCAGCTTAGCCGGCAACATCATGAGCAGTTCTTC
TRBJ2-2	TRBV5-1	NA	NA	CASSLDGTLEGELFF	TGCGCCAGCAGCTTGGATGGTACACTCGAGGGGGAGCTGTTTTTT
TRBJ2-3	TRBV7-9	NA	many	CASSFGTSTDTQYF	TGTGCCAGCAGCTTCGGGACTAGCACAGATACGCAGTATTTT
TRBJ2-2	TRBV19	NA	many	CASKGLIGTGELFF	TGTGCCAGTAAGGGATTGATCGGGACCGGGGAGCTGTTTTTT
TRBJ2-2	TRBV7-8	NA	many	CASRLLGGGNTGELFF	TGTGCCAGCAGACTACTAGGAGGGGGGAACACCGGGGAGCTGTTTTTT
TRBJ2-5	TRBV6-6	NA	many	CASRGPGETQYF	TGTGCCAGCAGGGGACCGGGAGAGACCCAGTACTTC
TRBJ2-7	TRBV10-3	TRBD1	few	CAISRTGPEQYF	TGTGCCATCAGCAGGACAGGGCCCGAGCAGTACTTC
TRBJ2-3	TRBV5-1	TRBD1	many	CASSRTGDAADTQYF	TGCGCCAGCAGCCGTACAGGGGACGCCGCAGATACGCAGTATTTT
TRBJ2-1	TRBV7-2	TRBD2	many	CASSPWLAGGLGNEQFF	TGTGCCAGCAGCCCTTGGCTAGCGGGAGGCCTAGGCAATGAGCAGTTCTTC
TRBJ1-1	TRBV10-3	NA	few	CAITPGQNTEAFF	TGTGCCATCACCCCCGGGCAGAACACTGAAGCTTTCTTT
TRBJ1-1	TRBV20-1	NA	many	CSARGSREDTEAFF	TGCAGTGCTAGAGGTTCCCGGGAAGACACTGAAGCTTTCTTT
TRBJ2-3	TRBV5-1	TRBD2	NA	CASSLARGGRAHTDTQYF	TGCGCCAGCAGCCTAGCACGGGGCGGGAGGGCCCACACAGATACGCAGTATTTT
TRBJ2-3	TRBV6-5	NA	many	CASSYMSTDTQYF	TGTGCCAGCAGTTACATGAGCACAGATACGCAGTATTTT
TRBJ2-5	TRBV6-5	NA	many	CASSLPRVGETQYF	TGTGCCAGCAGTCTCCCCCGGGTGGGGGAGACCCAGTACTTC
TRBJ2-4	TRBV7-2	NA	many	CASTTLARSIQYF	TGTGCCAGCACCACTCTAGCGAGGTCCATTCAGTACTTC
TRBJ2-1	TRBV6-4	NA	many	CASSVYNGDEQFF	TGTGCCAGCAGCGTCTACAACGGGGATGAGCAGTTCTTC
TRBJ1-1	TRBV20-1	NA	few	CSAEMNTEAFF	TGCAGTGCTGAGATGAACACTGAAGCTTTCTTT
TRBJ2-1	TRBV10-3	TRBD2	many	CAITPGLAGGNDEQFF	TGTGCCATCACCCCGGGACTAGCGGGAGGGAACGATGAGCAGTTCTTC
TRBJ2-3	TRBV5-4	TRBD1	many	CASSATGGITDTQYF	TGTGCCAGCAGCGCGACAGGGGGAATCACAGATACGCAGTATTTT
TRBJ1-4	TRBV28	NA	few	CASSSPGSGNEKLFF	TGTGCCAGCAGTTCCCCGGGTTCGGGTAATGAAAAACTGTTTTTT
TRBJ2-5	TRBV5-1	NA	NA	CASSFGLDQETQYF	TGCGCCAGCAGCTTTGGACTGGACCAAGAGACCCAGTACTTC
TRBJ1-2	TRBV5-5	NA	few	CASSLGPIYGYTF	TGTGCCAGCAGCTTGGGGCCGATCTATGGCTACACCTTC
TRBJ1-2	TRBV4-2	TRBD1	NA	CASRIEEGADYGYTF	TGTGCCAGCAGGATTGAAGAGGGGGCTGACTATGGCTACACCTTC
TRBJ2-7	TRBV19	NA	NA	CASSQRLSYEQYF	TGTGCCAGTAGTCAACGGCTATCCTACGAGCAGTACTTC
TRBJ1-2	TRBV10-2	NA	NA	CASSDRTPNYGYTF	TGCGCCAGCAGTGACAGGACCCCTAACTATGGCTACACCTTC
TRBJ2-4	TRBV20-1	NA	NA	CSARGEVNIQYF	TGCAGTGCTAGAGGCGAGGTAAACATTCAGTACTTC
TRBJ2-5	TRBV5-1	NA	few	CASSTNTPQGETQYF	TGCGCCAGCAGCACAAACACCCCCCAGGGAGAGACCCAGTACTTC
TRBJ1-3	TRBV3-1	NA	NA	CASSHPLGGNTIYF	TGTGCCAGCAGCCACCCATTGGGGGGAAACACCATATATTTT
TRBJ2-3	TRBV12-3/TRBV12-4	NA	many	CASSLTQDTQYF	TGTGCCAGCAGTCTAACTCAGGATACGCAGTATTTT
TRBJ2-7	TRBV20-1	TRBD2	NA	CSAGTSGKEQYF	TGCAGTGCGGGGACTAGCGGCAAGGAGCAGTACTTC
TRBJ2-1	TRBV23-1	TRBD2	few	CASSQWREVRNEQFF	TGCGCCAGCAGTCAATGGCGGGAGGTGAGGAATGAGCAGTTCTTC
TRBJ1-1	TRBV3-1	TRBD1	NA	CASRIQGVTEAFF	TGTGCCAGCAGGATCCAGGGGGTGACTGAAGCTTTCTTT
TRBJ2-5	TRBV25-1	NA	many	CASSGGAIQETQYF	TGTGCCAGCAGTGGCGGGGCGATCCAAGAGACCCAGTACTTC
TRBJ2-7	TRBV9	NA	many	CASSPTGTLYEQYF	TGTGCCAGCAGCCCGACCGGGACACTCTACGAGCAGTACTTC
TRBJ2-7	TRBV28	TRBD2	many	CASSPTSGTSGNSYEQYF	TGTGCCAGCAGTCCCACTTCGGGGACTAGCGGGAACTCCTACGAGCAGTACTTC
TRBJ2-1	TRBV6-2/TRBV6-3	TRBD2	NA	CASRLSGGDGEQLF	TGTGCCAGCAGACTTAGCGGGGGTGATGGTGAGCAGTTATTC
TRBJ2-5	TRBV6-1	NA	NA	CASSAQGGQETQYF	TGTGCCAGCAGTGCCCAGGGGGGCCAAGAGACCCAGTACTTC
TRBJ2-1	TRBV9	NA	many	CASSGRPGRNEQFF	TGTGCCAGCAGCGGACGACCCGGACGTAATGAGCAGTTCTTC
TRBJ2-7	TRBV3-1	TRBD2	many	CASSQESSGSSYEQYF	TGTGCCAGCAGCCAAGAGTCTAGCGGGAGTTCCTACGAGCAGTACTTC
TRBJ2-5	TRBV7-2	NA	NA	CASSLARGGETQYF	TGTGCCAGCAGCTTAGCGCGAGGGGGAGAGACCCAGTACTTC
TRBJ1-1	TRBV28	TRBD1	few	CASSGYRGITEAFF	TGTGCCAGCAGTGGATACAGGGGGATCACTGAAGCTTTCTTT
TRBJ2-7	TRBV11-3	TRBD1	many	CASSLAPRTGVSYEQYF	TGTGCCAGCAGCTTAGCCCCCAGGACAGGGGTCTCCTACGAGCAGTACTTC
TRBJ1-4	TRBV27	NA	NA	CASRSDAGFNEKLFF	TGTGCCAGCAGATCCGATGCAGGGTTTAATGAAAAACTGTTTTTT
TRBJ1-4	TRBV2	NA	NA	CASSAAAGRGEKLFF	TGTGCCAGCAGTGCGGCGGCAGGGAGGGGTGAAAAACTGTTTTTT
TRBJ1-2	TRBV11-2	NA	many	CASSLGIGANYGYTF	TGTGCCAGCAGCTTAGGAATAGGGGCTAACTATGGCTACACCTTC
TRBJ1-2	TRBV19	NA	NA	CASIEDRTNYGYTF	TGTGCCAGTATCGAGGACAGAACTAACTATGGCTACACCTTC
TRBJ2-5	TRBV3-1	TRBD2	NA	CASSPHVAGGQETQYF	TGTGCCAGCAGCCCTCACGTAGCGGGAGGCCAAGAGACCCAGTACTTC
TRBJ1-3	TRBV20-1	NA	NA	CSARDSAGSSGNTIYF	TGCAGTGCTAGAGATTCGGCGGGGAGCTCTGGAAACACCATATATTTT
TRBJ1-4	TRBV7-9	NA	NA	CASSTGGATNEKLFF	TGTGCCAGCAGCACCGGAGGGGCAACTAATGAAAAACTGTTTTTT
TRBJ1-6	TRBV25-1	NA	NA	CASSEFPLGRGSYNSPLHF	TGTGCCAGCAGTGAATTCCCCTTGGGCAGGGGCTCCTATAATTCACCCCTCCACTTT
TRBJ2-4	TRBV29-1	NA	NA	CSVAVGLAKNIQYF	TGCAGCGTTGCGGTCGGGCTAGCCAAAAACATTCAGTACTTC
TRBJ1-5	TRBV19	NA	NA	CASSIREGNQPQHF	TGTGCCAGTAGTATTCGGGAGGGCAATCAGCCCCAGCATTTT
TRBJ1-5	TRBV14	NA	few	CASSFNSNQPQHF	TGTGCCAGCAGTTTCAATAGCAATCAGCCCCAGCATTTT